The 24 T cell receptor beta chains given below trace back to one sample, sequenced in a study of blood T cell repertoires in COVID-19. TCRdb's copy holds only in-frame clones and misses some; the assay was immunoSEQ multiplex PCR. Of 90,000 to 100,000 clones listed, about 83% are singletons. Specimen: peripheral blood. All receptors come from a woman aged 55-70 years with COVID-19, enrolled during active disease.

This clone has only one observation. V is TRBV19 and J is TRBJ2-5; D is possibly TRBD2 (6 bases). The V end was cut by 10 bases, the J end by 2 bases, with 20 bases between. This CDR3 spans 15 amino acids. In germline, CDR1 is LNHDA, CDR2 SQIVND (reference sequence). The CDR3 loop is CATSEGTARQETQYF. CDR3 sequence (DNA): TGTGCCACCTCGGAGGGGACCGCCCGGCAAGAGACCCAGTACTTC.

The chain combines TRBV2 with TRBJ2-3, with TRBD2 matching over 9 bases. Germline CDR1 reads SNHLY; CDR2 reads FYNNEI. The junction had 5 bases not matched to a gene; V was cut back by 3 bases and J by 1 base. The CDR3 consists of 16 residues. The CDR3 reads CASSDGAGGRTDTQYF. The DNA of the CDR3 is TGTGCCAGCAGTGACGGGGCGGGGGGGCGCACAGATACGCAGTATTTT.

This chain joins TRBV6-5 and TRBJ1-1; 9 nucleotides align to TRBD1. The CDR3 is 14 residues long. Germline V gene lookup returns CDR1 MNHEY and CDR2 SVGAGI. Trimming removed 6 bases from V and 2 bases from J; junction bases left unmatched: 4. As DNA, the CDR3 is TGTGCCAGCAGACCGGACAGGGGAAACACTGAAGCTTTCTTT. Translating gives CASRPDRGNTEAFF.

The chain combines TRBV29-1 with TRBJ1-1; 8 positions match TRBD1. The CDR3 contains 13 residues. V dropped 7 bases and J dropped 4; count of bases not matched to a gene: 8. Germline V lookup: CDR1 SQVTM, CDR2 ANQGSEA. CDR3 loop: CSGRTGIATEAFF. CDR3 nucleotides: TGCAGCGGGCGGACAGGGATTGCCACTGAAGCTTTCTTT.

This clone was observed once. This chain connects TRBV5-1 to TRBJ1-1; TRBD1 matches at 8 bases. J was trimmed by 2 bases and V by 2 bases; bases with no gene match: 5. This CDR3 is 15 amino acids long. Per the germline V gene, CDR1 is SGHRS and CDR2 is YFSETQ. The CDR3 coding sequence is TGCGCCAGCAGCTTCGCAACAGGGGGTAACACTGAAGCTTTCTTT. This codes for CASSFATGGNTEAFF.

The chain employs TRBV15 and TRBJ1-2, with TRBD1 as a possible D gene (5 bases). Germline V gene lookup returns CDR1 LNHNV and CDR2 YYDKDF (reference sequence). The CDR3 runs 14 residues. V shed 6 bases and J shed 4 bases, with 15 bases lying between them. DNA for the CDR3: TGTGCCACCAGGGCACGAGGGGAGGGCTATGGCTACACCTTC. It specifies CATRARGEGYGYTF.

The chain recombines TRBV20-1 with TRBJ2-7; D unclear. V was trimmed by 5 bases and J by 1 base, leaving 6 bases between them. There are 11 residues in the CDR3. Germline CDR1 is DFQATT and CDR2 is SNEGSKA (reference sequence). The CDR3 DNA follows: TGCAGTGCTCACTTTTCCTACGAGCAGTACTTC. Amino acids: CSAHFSYEQYF.

The V and J genes are TRBV6-2 or TRBV6-3 and TRBJ2-6; a possible D gene is TRBD1 (5 bases). This CDR3 is built from 16 residues. From germline, CDR1 is MNHEY and CDR2 SVGEGT. Deletions cut 2 bases from V and 3 bases from J, with 11 bases between. The CDR3 bases are TGTGCCAGCAGTTACCTTATAGGGGTTGGGGCCAACGTCCTGACTTTC. Encoded protein: CASSYLIGVGANVLTF.

The chain employs TRBV27 and TRBJ2-2, with a tentative D call TRBD1 (6 bases). This CDR3 region has 16 residues. Germline assignment: CDR1 MNHEY and CDR2 SMNVEV (reference sequence). V was trimmed by 1 base and J by 4 bases, leaving 13 bases between them. The CDR3 nucleotides read TGTGCCAGCAGTTTATTTAATACAGGGATCACCGGGGAGCTGTTTTTT. It translates to CASSLFNTGITGELFF.

This clone was counted a single time. The CDR3 protein is CASSLNRAASPLHF. CDR3 bases: TGTGCCAGCAGCTTAAACAGGGCGGCTTCACCCCTCCACTTT. The chain joins TRBV11-2 to TRBJ1-6, with D possibly being TRBD1 (6 bases). Germline loops: CDR1 SGHAT, CDR2 FQNNGV. CDR3 length equals 14 residues. The V and J ends lost 2 bases and 9 bases respectively, with 11 bases between them.

The genes are TRBV9 and TRBJ1-1; D is ambiguous. Germline V lookup: CDR1 SGDLS, CDR2 YYNGEE. The CDR3 has 14 amino acids. Trimming stripped 2 bases from V and 4 bases from J, with 12 bases between. CDR3 sequence: CASSVQPEGTEAFF. For the CDR3, the DNA is TGTGCCAGCAGCGTCCAACCAGAGGGCACTGAAGCTTTCTTT.

V gene TRBV7-9 combines with J gene TRBJ1-5; unclear D gene. The CDR3 spans 14 residues. The V end was cut by 5 bases, the J end by 7 bases, with 15 bases between. The germline V gene has CDR1 SEHNR and CDR2 FQNEAQ (reference sequence). As DNA, the CDR3 is TGTGCCAGCAGCAACCCGGGTAGTCTCCAGCCCCAGCATTTT. Its protein product is CASSNPGSLQPQHF.

J is TRBJ2-7 and V is TRBV6-5; D is possibly TRBD1 (6 bases). CDR1 and CDR2 from the germline V gene are MNHEY and SVGAGI. The V end lost 5 bases, the J end lost 4 bases, and 15 bases lay between the germline ends. The CDR3 has 14 amino acids. CDR3 sequence: CASSKTGFGYEQYF. The CDR3 coding sequence is TGTGCCAGCAGTAAAACAGGGTTCGGGTACGAGCAGTACTTC.

With regard to this clone: A junction boundary mismatches the germline segment, possibly from a read error. This rearrangement joins TRBV14 to TRBJ1-6; no clear D gene. CDR1 is SGHDN and CDR2 is FVKESK in the germline V gene. The CDR3 length is 15 residues. In DNA, the CDR3 is TGTGCCAGCAGCCAGATTGAGGGCTATAGTTCACCCCTCCACTTT. It encodes CASSQIEGYSSPLHF.

J is TRBJ1-2 and V is TRBV4-3; 7 nucleotides align to TRBD1. V lost 4 bases and J lost 8; bases outside the gene matches: 10. Germline V gene data show CDR1 as LGHNA and CDR2 as YSLEER. This CDR3 has 14 residues. This CDR3 reads CASSLLGGTEGYTF. The CDR3 region has the DNA TGCGCCAGCAGCCTCCTTGGGGGGACAGAGGGCTACACCTTC.

The genes are TRBV2 and TRBJ1-6; 7 bases fit TRBD1. V trimming: 5 bases; J trimming: 10 bases; junction bases outside the gene matches: 5. There are 13 residues in the CDR3. CDR1 and CDR2 from the germline V gene are SNHLY and FYNNEI. CDR3 amino acids: CASSTGVRSPLHF. The CDR3 bases are TGTGCCAGCAGTACAGGGGTAAGGTCACCCCTCCACTTT.

The V and J genes are TRBV5-1 and TRBJ1-1; 8 nucleotides agree with TRBD1. The CDR3 totals 14 residues. Germline CDR1 and CDR2: SGHRS and YFSETQ. The J segment lost 3 bases and the V segment lost 2 bases, leaving 3 bases of the junction unmatched. CDR3 sequence reads: CASSLSTGDTEAFF. The CDR3 DNA sequence: TGCGCCAGCAGCTTATCGACAGGGGACACTGAAGCTTTCTTT.

The rearrangement uses TRBV28 and TRBJ1-2; 9 bases map to TRBD1. Germline-derived CDR1 and CDR2 are MDHEN and SYDVKM. The CDR3 spans 12 residues. After removal of 5 bases from V and 9 bases from J, the junction contained 4 bases not matched to a gene. CDR3 in amino acids: CASSAGQGRYTF. For the CDR3, the DNA is TGTGCCAGCAGTGCGGGACAGGGTCGCTACACCTTC.

Points on this clone: The same CDR3 arises from other DNA sequences in this sample as well. The chain combines TRBV6-6 with TRBJ2-7; perhaps TRBD2 as D (5 bases). Germline V gives CDR1 MNHNY, CDR2 SVGAGI (reference sequence). The CDR3 totals 14 residues. Trimming cost V 6 bases and J 3 bases, with 15 bases left between them. CDR3 loop: CASRPRTGLYEQYF. Written as DNA, the CDR3 is TGTGCCAGCAGGCCGAGGACTGGGCTCTACGAGCAGTACTTC.

The chain has TRBV6-4 and TRBJ1-1; 7 nucleotides agree with TRBD1. Germline V gives CDR1 MRHNA, CDR2 SNTAGT. Trimming removed 6 bases from V and 9 bases from J; junction bases left unmatched: 10. The CDR3 is 13 residues long. The CDR3 bases are TGTGCCAGCAGCGCGAATCCGACAGGGCAAGCTTTCTTT. It codes for CASSANPTGQAFF.

The chain joins TRBV6-5 to TRBJ1-4, with unresolved D. The ends were cut back, 4 bases at V and 4 bases at J, with 13 bases in the middle. Germline loops: CDR1 MNHEY, CDR2 SVGAGI. This CDR3 region has 15 residues. CDR3 residues: CASSLRGIRNEKLFF. CDR3 in DNA: TGTGCCAGCAGTTTACGAGGGATCCGTAATGAAAAACTGTTTTTT.

This clone turned up a few times. The chain has TRBV10-3 and TRBJ2-7; 7 nucleotides align to TRBD1. This CDR3 comprises 14 residues. The germline V gene has CDR1 ENHRY and CDR2 SYGVKD. J was trimmed by 3 bases and V by 6 bases; bases with no gene match: 8. The CDR3 protein is CAIRAGQEYYEQYF. CDR3 DNA: TGTGCCATCAGAGCTGGACAGGAGTACTACGAGCAGTACTTC.

The chain is built from TRBV9 and TRBJ1-2, with 9 bases lining up with TRBD1. V was clipped by 3 bases and J by 6 bases; unmatched bases: 9. Germline CDR1 reads SGDLS; CDR2 reads YYNGEE. This CDR3 has 15 amino acids. The CDR3 spells CASSASRDRVDGYTF. In DNA form, the CDR3 reads TGTGCCAGCAGCGCTTCCCGGGACAGGGTGGATGGCTACACCTTC.

The V gene is TRBV5-4, the J gene TRBJ2-5; 8 positions agree with TRBD2. Germline V CDR1 and CDR2: SGHNT, YYREEE (reference sequence). The CDR3 sequence is 16 residues long. The V gene end was trimmed by 4 bases and the J gene end by 9 bases; junction bases not matched to a gene: 17. The CDR3 coding sequence is TGTGCCAGCAGCCAGGGTGGCCGGGGGGGCCTGAGGGCCCAGTACTTC. Encoded protein: CASSQGGRGGLRAQYF.